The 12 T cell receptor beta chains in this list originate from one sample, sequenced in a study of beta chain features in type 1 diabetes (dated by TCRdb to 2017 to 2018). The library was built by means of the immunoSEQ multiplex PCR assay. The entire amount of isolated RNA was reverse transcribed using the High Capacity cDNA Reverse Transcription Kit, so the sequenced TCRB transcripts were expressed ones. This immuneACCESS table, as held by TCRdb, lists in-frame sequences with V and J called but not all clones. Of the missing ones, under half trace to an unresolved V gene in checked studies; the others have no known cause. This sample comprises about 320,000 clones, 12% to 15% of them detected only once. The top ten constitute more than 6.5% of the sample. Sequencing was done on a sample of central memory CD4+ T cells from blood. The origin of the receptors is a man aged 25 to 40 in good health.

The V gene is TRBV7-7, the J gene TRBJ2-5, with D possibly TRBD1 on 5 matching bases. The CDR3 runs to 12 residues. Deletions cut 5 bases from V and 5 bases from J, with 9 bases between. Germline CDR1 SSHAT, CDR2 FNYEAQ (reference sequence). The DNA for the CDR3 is TGTGCCAGCAGCCAGGCAGGGGAGACCCAGTACTTC. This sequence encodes CASSQAGETQYF.

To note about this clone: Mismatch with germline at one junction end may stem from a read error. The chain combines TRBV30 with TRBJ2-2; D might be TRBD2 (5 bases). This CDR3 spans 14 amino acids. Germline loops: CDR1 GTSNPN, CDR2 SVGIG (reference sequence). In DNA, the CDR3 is TGTGCCTGGAGCAGATGGCAAAACTCATGGGAGCTGGTTTTT. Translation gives CAWSRWQNSWELVF.

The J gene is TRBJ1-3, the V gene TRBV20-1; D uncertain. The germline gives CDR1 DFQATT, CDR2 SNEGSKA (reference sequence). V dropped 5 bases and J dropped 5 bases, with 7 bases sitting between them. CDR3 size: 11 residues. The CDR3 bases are TGCAGTGCTGCAGGCAGAAACACCATATATTTT. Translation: CSAAGRNTIYF.

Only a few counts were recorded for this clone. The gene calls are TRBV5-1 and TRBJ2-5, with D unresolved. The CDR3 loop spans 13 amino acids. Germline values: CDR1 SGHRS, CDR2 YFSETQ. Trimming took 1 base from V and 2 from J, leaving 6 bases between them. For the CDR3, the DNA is TGCGCCAGCAGCTTGTGGCCTCAAGAGACCCAGTACTTC. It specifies CASSLWPQETQYF. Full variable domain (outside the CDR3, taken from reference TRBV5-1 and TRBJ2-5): KAGVTQTPRYLIKTRGQQVTLSCSPISGHRSVSWYQQTPGQGLQFLFEYFSETQRNKGNFPGRFSGRQFSNSRSEMNVSTLELGDSALYLCASSLWPQETQYFGPGTRLLVL.

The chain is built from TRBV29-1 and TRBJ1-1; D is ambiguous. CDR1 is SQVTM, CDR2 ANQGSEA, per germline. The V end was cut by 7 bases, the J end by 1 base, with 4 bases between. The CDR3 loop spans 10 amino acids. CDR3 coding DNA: TGCAGCGGCACGAACACTGAAGCTTTCTTT. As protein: CSGTNTEAFF.

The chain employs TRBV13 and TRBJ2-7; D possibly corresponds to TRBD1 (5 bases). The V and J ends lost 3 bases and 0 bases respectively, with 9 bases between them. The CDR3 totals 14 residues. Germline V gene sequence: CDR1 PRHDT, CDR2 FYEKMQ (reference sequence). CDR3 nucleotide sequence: TGTGCCAGCAGCTTCGTACAGGACTCCTACGAGCAGTACTTC. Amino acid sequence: CASSFVQDSYEQYF.

This CDR3 reads CASSQELVTGGVYEQYF. For the CDR3, the DNA is TGCGCCAGCAGCCAAGAGCTTGTGACAGGGGGTGTTTACGAGCAGTACTTC. This rearrangement joins TRBV4-1 to TRBJ2-7; 9 bases fit TRBD1. The ends lost 0 bases at V and 4 bases at J; junction bases unmatched: 10. Per the germline V gene, CDR1 is MGHRA and CDR2 is YSYEKL. The CDR3 has 17 amino acids.

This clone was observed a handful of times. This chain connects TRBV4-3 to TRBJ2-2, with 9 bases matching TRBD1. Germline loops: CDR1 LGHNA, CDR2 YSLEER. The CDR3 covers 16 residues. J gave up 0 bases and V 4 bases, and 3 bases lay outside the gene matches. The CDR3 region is CASSPGDRANTGELFF. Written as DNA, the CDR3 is TGCGCCAGCAGCCCCGGGGACAGGGCGAACACCGGGGAGCTGTTTTTT.

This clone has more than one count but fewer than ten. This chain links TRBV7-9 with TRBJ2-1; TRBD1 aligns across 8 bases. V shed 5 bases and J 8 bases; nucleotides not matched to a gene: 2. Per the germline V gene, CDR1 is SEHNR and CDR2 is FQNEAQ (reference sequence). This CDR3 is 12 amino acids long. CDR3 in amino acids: CASSKTGDEQFF. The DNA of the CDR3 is TGTGCCAGCAGCAAGACAGGGGATGAGCAGTTCTTC.

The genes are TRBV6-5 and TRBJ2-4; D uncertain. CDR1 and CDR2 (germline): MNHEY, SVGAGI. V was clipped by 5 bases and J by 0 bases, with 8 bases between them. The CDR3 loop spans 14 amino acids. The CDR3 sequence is CASSPQRAKNIQYF. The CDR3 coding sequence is TGTGCCAGCAGTCCCCAAAGAGCCAAAAACATTCAGTACTTC.

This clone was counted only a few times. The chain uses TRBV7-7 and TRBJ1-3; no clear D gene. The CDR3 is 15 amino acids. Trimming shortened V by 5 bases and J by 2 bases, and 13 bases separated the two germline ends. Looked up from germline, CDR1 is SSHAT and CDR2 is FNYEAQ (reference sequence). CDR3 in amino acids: CASSPPSGTGNTIYF. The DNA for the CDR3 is TGTGCCAGCAGCCCACCGAGTGGGACTGGAAACACCATATATTTT. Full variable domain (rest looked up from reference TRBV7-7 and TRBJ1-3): GAGVSQSPRYKVTKRGQDVTLRCDPISSHATLYWYQQALGQGPEFLTYFNYEAQPDKSGLPSDRFSAERPEGSISTLTIQRTEQRDSAMYRCASSPPSGTGNTIYFGEGSWLTVV.

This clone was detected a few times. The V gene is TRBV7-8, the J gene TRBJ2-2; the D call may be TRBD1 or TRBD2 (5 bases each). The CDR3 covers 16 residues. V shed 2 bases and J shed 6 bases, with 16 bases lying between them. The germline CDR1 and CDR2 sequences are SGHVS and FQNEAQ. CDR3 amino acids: CASSLTSPGTAGELFF. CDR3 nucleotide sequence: TGTGCCAGCAGCTTAACATCCCCCGGGACCGCCGGGGAGCTGTTTTTT.